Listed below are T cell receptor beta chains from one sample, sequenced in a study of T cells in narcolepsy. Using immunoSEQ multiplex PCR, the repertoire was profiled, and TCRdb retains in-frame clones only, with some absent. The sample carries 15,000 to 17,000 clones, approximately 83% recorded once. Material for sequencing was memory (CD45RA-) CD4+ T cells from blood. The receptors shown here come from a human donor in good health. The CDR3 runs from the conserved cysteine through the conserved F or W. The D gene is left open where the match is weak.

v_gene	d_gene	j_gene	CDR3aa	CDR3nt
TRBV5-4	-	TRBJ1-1	CASSLTQNTEAFF	TGTGCCAGCAGCTTGACGCAGAACACTGAAGCTTTCTTT
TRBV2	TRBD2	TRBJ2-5	CATHQRESAGETQYF	TGTGCCACCCACCAGCGGGAGAGCGCAGGAGAGACCCAGTACTTC
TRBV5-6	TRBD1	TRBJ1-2	CASSLLDRDIYGYTF	TGTGCCAGCAGCTTGCTCGACAGGGATATTTATGGCTACACCTTC
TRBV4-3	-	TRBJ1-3	CAGSHASGGNTIYF	TGCGCCGGCAGCCACGCGTCGGGAGGAAACACCATATATTTT
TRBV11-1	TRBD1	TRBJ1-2	CASSFPGQGNYGYTF	TGTGCCAGCAGCTTTCCGGGACAGGGGAACTATGGCTACACCTTC
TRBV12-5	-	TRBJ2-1	CASGLTPDGSSYNEQFF	TGTGCTAGTGGTTTGACCCCCGACGGGAGCTCCTACAATGAGCAGTTCTTC
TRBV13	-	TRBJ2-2	CASSLGNTGELFF	TGTGCCAGCAGCTTAGGCAACACCGGGGAGCTGTTTTTT
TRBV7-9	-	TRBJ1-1	CASSLQAGKDEAFF	TGTGCCAGCAGCTTACAGGCAGGGAAAGATGAAGCTTTCTTT
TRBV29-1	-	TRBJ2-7	CSATGPGEQYF	TGCAGCGCGACAGGTCCTGGGGAGCAGTACTTC
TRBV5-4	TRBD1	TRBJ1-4	CASSKTGGTNEKLFF	TGTGCCAGCAGCAAGACAGGGGGCACTAATGAAAAACTGTTTTTT
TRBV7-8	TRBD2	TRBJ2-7	CASSRTSGAYEQYF	TGTGCCAGCAGCCGAACTAGCGGGGCCTACGAGCAGTACTTC
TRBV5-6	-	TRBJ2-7	CASSLRRAGSYEQYF	TGTGCCAGCAGCTTACGCAGGGCGGGATCCTACGAGCAGTACTTC
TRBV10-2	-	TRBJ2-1	CASSEEPAGRPGPYNEQFF	TGCGCCAGCAGCGAAGAACCAGCGGGTCGTCCAGGCCCTTACAATGAGCAGTTCTTC
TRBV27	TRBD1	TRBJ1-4	CASSLYRGRGEKLFF	TGTGCCAGCAGTTTATACAGGGGGCGGGGTGAAAAACTGTTTTTT